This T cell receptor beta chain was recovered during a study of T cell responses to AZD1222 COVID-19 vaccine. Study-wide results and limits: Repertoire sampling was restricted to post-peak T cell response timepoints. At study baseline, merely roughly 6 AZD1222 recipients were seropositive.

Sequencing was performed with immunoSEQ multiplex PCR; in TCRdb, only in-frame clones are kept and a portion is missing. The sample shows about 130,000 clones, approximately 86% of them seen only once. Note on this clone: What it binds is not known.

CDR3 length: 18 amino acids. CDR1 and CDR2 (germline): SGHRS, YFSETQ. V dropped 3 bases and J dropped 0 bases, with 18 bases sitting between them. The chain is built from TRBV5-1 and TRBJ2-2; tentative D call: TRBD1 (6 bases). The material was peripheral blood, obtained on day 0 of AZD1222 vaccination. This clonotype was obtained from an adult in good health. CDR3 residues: CASSYRGQTKSNTGELFF. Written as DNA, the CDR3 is TGCGCCAGCAGCTACCGGGGACAAACGAAATCGAACACCGGGGAGCTGTTTTTT.